Listed below are T cell receptor beta chains from one sample, sequenced in a study of T cells after yellow fever vaccination. TCRdb analysed the 5' RACE reads with MiXCR anew, one entry per CDR3 protein. This sample has about 52,000 distinct CDR3 sequences, with about 6.6% found just once. This specimen consisted of CD8+ T cells not binding an NS4B(214-222) dextramer, sorted from PBMCs, obtained 45 days after the first yellow fever vaccination. The receptors were gathered from a young man who received the YFV17D yellow fever vaccine. Each CDR3 is given with its conserved first and last residue. Each record gives: D gene, CDR3 length, V gene, clone size, J gene, CDR3 protein, CDR3 DNA. The D gene is left open where the match is weak. The listing skips clone size in some rows; elsewhere it reads once, few, many or a size class.

.	14	TRBV27	many	TRBJ1-1	CASSLSHRATEAFF	TGTGCCAGCAGTTTATCCCACAGGGCAACTGAAGCTTTCTTT
.	15	TRBV4-1	many	TRBJ1-2	CASSLTPGENYGYTF	TGCGCCAGCAGCCTCACGCCCGGGGAGAACTATGGCTACACCTTC
.	15	TRBV27	few	TRBJ2-7	CASSLGGILTYEQYF	TGTGCCAGCAGTTTAGGAGGAATATTAACCTACGAGCAGTACTTC
.	14	TRBV15	few	TRBJ1-5	CATSRGRGRQPQHF	TGTGCCACCAGCAGAGGGAGGGGGAGGCAGCCCCAGCATTTT
.	15	TRBV6-2/TRBV6-3	many	TRBJ1-1	CASSYWEGLNTEAFF	TGTGCCAGCAGTTACTGGGAAGGATTGAACACTGAAGCTTTCTTT
.	13	TRBV5-6	.	TRBJ1-2	CASSSLTFDGYTF	TGTGCCAGCAGCTCCCTAACGTTCGATGGCTACACCTTC
TRBD1	18	TRBV12-3/TRBV12-4	.	TRBJ2-3	CAISQEIDRDRVQATQYF	TGTGCCATCAGTCAAGAGATCGACCGGGACAGGGTGCAGGCTACGCAGTATTTT
.	14	TRBV12-3/TRBV12-4	many	TRBJ2-1	CASSSGVKLDEQFF	TGTGCCAGCAGTTCAGGGGTGAAGCTCGATGAGCAGTTCTTC
.	14	TRBV6-2/TRBV6-3	.	TRBJ1-1	CASSYSQESTEAFF	TGTGCCAGCAGTTACTCTCAGGAGTCCACTGAAGCTTTCTTT
.	15	TRBV7-3	few	TRBJ2-3	CASSPWGGETDTQYF	TGTGCCAGCAGCCCATGGGGGGGCGAAACAGATACGCAGTATTTT
TRBD1	14	TRBV6-1	many	TRBJ2-7	CASRGDRVLDEQYF	TGTGCCAGCAGAGGGGACAGGGTATTAGACGAGCAGTACTTC
.	15	TRBV4-3	.	TRBJ1-2	CASSLRTPADYGYTF	TGCGCCAGCAGCCTTAGGACACCGGCCGACTATGGCTACACCTTC
TRBD1	14	TRBV7-6	few	TRBJ1-1	CASSPGGENTEAFF	TGTGCCAGCAGCCCAGGGGGAGAGAACACTGAAGCTTTCTTT
.	13	TRBV12-3/TRBV12-4	many	TRBJ2-1	CASSSGQNNEQFF	TGTGCCAGCAGCTCGGGACAAAACAATGAGCAGTTCTTC
.	14	TRBV7-9	many	TRBJ2-3	CASSLETGSNTQYF	TGTGCCAGCAGCTTAGAGACGGGGAGCAATACGCAGTATTTT
TRBD1	17	TRBV10-2	many	TRBJ2-2	CARFITPDRGNTGELFF	TGCGCCCGATTCATAACCCCGGACAGGGGAAACACCGGGGAGCTGTTTTTT
TRBD2	12	TRBV2	many	TRBJ2-2	CASWRESGELFF	TGTGCCAGCTGGCGGGAGTCCGGGGAGCTGTTTTTT
TRBD1	14	TRBV5-1	many	TRBJ2-1	CASRPGQGAEEQFF	TGCGCCAGCAGACCGGGACAGGGGGCCGAGGAGCAGTTCTTC
.	15	TRBV7-9	.	TRBJ2-5	CASSRYVGASETQYF	TGTGCCAGCAGCCGTTACGTGGGGGCATCGGAGACCCAGTACTTC